The clone carrying this T cell receptor (beta chain) was observed a single time. Its cognate antigen is unknown. This specimen belongs to a study of cytomegalovirus exposure and HLA in healthy donors. Study-level findings and limits: A few CMV-associated chains proved CMV antigen-specific in vitro.

The CDR3 totals 14 residues. Trimming took off 1 base at V and 0 bases at J, with 8 bases between the two ends. Per germline, CDR1 SGHRS and CDR2 YFSETQ. The data were produced by immunoSEQ multiplex PCR, yet TCRdb's version contains in-frame clones alone and is incomplete. The table includes approximately 270,000 clones, approximately 84% detected once. Sequenced material: PBMCs. The genes are TRBV5-1 and TRBJ2-7; D perhaps matches TRBD1 (6 bases). The sequence was obtained from a man younger than 30 in good health and CMV-seropositive. CDR3 sequence: CASSLRGTSYEQYF. CDR3 bases: TGCGCCAGCAGCTTGAGGGGGACCTCCTACGAGCAGTACTTC.